This T cell receptor (beta chain) stems from a study of blood T cell repertoires in COVID-19. Study context: Samples came from the United States, Italy and Spain, spanning acute and convalescent COVID-19. PBMCs, B-cell-depleted T cells, or T cells provided the cDNA or gDNA that made up the material.

In the original analysis: The authors estimated nucleated cell counts from reference gene primer amplification. Profiled with immunoSEQ multiplex PCR; TCRdb holds only in-frame clones, not every one. V and J calls plus clone size are reproduced from that table; the DNA served to infer D and trimming. Found here are about 200,000 clones, roughly nine tenths of them singletons; the top ten hold about 2%. V shed 4 bases and J 9 bases; nucleotides not matched to a gene: 14. CDR1 SGDLS and CDR2 YYNGEE come from the germline V gene. The CDR3 has 16 residues. This clonotype was sampled from a man aged 35-49 years with active or convalescent COVID-19. The rearrangement uses TRBV9 and TRBJ2-1; 9 bases agree with TRBD2. Sequencing used peripheral blood. The CDR3: CASSSPSLAGLSEQFF. The CDR3 coding sequence is TGTGCCAGCAGCTCCCCATCGCTAGCGGGACTGAGTGAGCAGTTCTTC.